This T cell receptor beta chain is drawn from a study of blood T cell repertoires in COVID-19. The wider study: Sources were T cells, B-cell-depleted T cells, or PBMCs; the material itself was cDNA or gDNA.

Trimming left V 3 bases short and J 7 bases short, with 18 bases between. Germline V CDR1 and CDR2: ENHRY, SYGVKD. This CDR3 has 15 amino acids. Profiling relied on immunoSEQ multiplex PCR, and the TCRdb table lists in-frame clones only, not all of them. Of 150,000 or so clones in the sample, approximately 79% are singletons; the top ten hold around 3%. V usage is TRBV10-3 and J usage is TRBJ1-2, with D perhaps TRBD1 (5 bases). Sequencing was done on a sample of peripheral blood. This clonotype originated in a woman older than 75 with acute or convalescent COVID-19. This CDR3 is CAISDPMVQGGGYTF. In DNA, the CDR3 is TGTGCCATCAGTGACCCGATGGTGCAGGGTGGTGGCTACACCTTC.